This T cell receptor beta chain came from a study of CXCR3-negative and CXCR3-positive naive CD8 T cells. Sorts performed in triplicate captured roughly 320,000 cells each from every CD8+ T cell subset. The TRB libraries of cDNA were built by UMI-labeled 5' RACE. TCRdb reanalyzed the 5' RACE reads and collapses them to one entry per CDR3 protein, without DNA. Its listing shows roughly 40,000 distinct CDR3 sequences. Turning to this clonotype: Its specificity is not known.

This CDR3 contains 20 residues. CDR1 and CDR2 from the germline V gene are SGHVS and FQNEAQ. General study findings and limits: Unlike memory cells, which differed, naive CXCR3-negative and CXCR3-positive cells had similar TRBV-TRBJ usage. Both naive subsets had comparably high diversity; memory CD8+ cells much lower.

The sequence derives from a human donor in good health. Some clones in this sample may be carry-over from other donors' samples. The V call is TRBV7-8, the J call TRBJ1-3; TCRdb gives TRBD1 as the D gene, but with no DNA this cannot be confirmed. Sequencing was performed on memory CD8+ T cells from blood. CDR3 residues: CASSPGGRGLLYSSGNTIYF.